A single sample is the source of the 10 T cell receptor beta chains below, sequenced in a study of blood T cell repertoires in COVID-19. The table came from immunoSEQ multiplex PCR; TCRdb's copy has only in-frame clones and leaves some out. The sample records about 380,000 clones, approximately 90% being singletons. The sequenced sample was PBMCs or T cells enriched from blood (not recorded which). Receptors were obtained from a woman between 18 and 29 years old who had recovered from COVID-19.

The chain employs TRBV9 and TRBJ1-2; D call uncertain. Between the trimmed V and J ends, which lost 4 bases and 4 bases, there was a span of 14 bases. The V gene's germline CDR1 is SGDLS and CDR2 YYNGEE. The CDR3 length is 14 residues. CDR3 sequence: CASSPRYDTYGYTF. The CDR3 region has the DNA TGTGCCAGCAGCCCCCGATACGACACCTATGGCTACACCTTC.

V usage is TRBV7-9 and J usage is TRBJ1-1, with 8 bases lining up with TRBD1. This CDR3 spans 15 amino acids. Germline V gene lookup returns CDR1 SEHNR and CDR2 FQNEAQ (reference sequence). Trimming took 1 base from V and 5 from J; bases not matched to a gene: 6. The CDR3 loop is CASSLVTGGRTEAFF. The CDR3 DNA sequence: TGTGCCAGCAGCTTAGTAACAGGGGGGAGGACTGAAGCTTTCTTT.

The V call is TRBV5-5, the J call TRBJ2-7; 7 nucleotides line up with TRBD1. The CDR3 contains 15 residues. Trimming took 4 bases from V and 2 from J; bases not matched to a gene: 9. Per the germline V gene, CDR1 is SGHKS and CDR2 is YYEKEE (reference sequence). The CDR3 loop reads CASSPTGTDTYEQYF. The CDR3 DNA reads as TGTGCCAGCAGCCCTACCGGGACAGACACCTACGAGCAGTACTTC.

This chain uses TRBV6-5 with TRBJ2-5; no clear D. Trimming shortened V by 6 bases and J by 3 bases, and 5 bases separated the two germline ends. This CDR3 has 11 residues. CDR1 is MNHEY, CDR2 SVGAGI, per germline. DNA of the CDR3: TGTGCCAGCAGCCGCGAAGAGACCCAGTACTTC. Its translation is CASSREETQYF.

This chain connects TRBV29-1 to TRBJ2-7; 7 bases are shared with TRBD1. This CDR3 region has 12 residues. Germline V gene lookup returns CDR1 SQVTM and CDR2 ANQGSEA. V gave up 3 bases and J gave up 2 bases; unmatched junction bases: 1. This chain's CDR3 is CSVDQGAYEQYF. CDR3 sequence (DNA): TGCAGCGTTGACCAGGGGGCCTACGAGCAGTACTTC.

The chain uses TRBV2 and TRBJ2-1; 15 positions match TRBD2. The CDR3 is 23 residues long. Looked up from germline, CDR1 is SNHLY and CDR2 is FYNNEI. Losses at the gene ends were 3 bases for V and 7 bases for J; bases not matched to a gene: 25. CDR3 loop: CASSDLEGSRSGTSGGLRNEQFF. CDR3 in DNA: TGTGCCAGCAGTGATCTGGAGGGGAGCCGTTCCGGGACTAGCGGGGGGCTTCGGAATGAGCAGTTCTTC.

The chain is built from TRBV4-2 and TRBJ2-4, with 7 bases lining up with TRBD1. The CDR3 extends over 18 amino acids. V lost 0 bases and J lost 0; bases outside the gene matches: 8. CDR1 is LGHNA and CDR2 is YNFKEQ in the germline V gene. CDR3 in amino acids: CASSQDPAGGLAKNIQYF. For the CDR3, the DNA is TGTGCCAGCAGCCAAGATCCCGCAGGGGGATTAGCCAAAAACATTCAGTACTTC.

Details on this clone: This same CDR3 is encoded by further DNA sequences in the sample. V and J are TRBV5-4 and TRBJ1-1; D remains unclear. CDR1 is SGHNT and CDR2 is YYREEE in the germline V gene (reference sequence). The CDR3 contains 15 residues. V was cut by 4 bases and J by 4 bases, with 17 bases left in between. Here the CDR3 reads CASSPGVERSTEAFF. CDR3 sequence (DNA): TGTGCCAGCAGCCCCGGGGTGGAGAGGAGCACTGAAGCTTTCTTT.

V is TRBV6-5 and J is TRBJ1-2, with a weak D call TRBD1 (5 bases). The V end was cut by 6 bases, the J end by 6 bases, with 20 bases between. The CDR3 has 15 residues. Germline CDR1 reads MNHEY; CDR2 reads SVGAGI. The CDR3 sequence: CASSRTGVGGDGYTF. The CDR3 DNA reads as TGTGCCAGCAGCCGAACGGGGGTAGGAGGGGATGGCTACACCTTC.

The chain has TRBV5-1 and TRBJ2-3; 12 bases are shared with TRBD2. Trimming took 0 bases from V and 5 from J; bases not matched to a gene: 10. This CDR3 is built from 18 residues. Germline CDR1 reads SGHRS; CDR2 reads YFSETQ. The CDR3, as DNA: TGCGCCAGCAGCTTGGATAACCCTAGCGGGGGGGCTAAAGATACGCAGTATTTT. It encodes CASSLDNPSGGAKDTQYF.